This paragraph reports one T cell receptor beta chain. Antigen unknown. This sample stems from a study of cytomegalovirus exposure and HLA in healthy donors. Study findings and constraints: The authors enumerated over 150 TCR beta chains as linked to cytomegalovirus.

Trimming took 6 bases from V and 6 from J, leaving 23 bases between them. The CDR3 runs 16 residues. The V gene's germline CDR1 is MNHNY and CDR2 SVGAGI (reference sequence). Amplification used 60 Vbeta primers and 13 Jbeta primers. Only in-frame clones appear in the TCRdb table, and some are missing; sequencing was by immunoSEQ multiplex PCR. This table holds over 100,000 clones, almost 80% found once. Sample: PBMCs. The receptor was derived from a man aged 55 to 70 in good health and CMV-seropositive. The chain links TRBV6-6 to TRBJ1-1, with unresolved D. CDR3 nucleotide sequence: TGTGCCAGCAGAGCCAGCAACCGGGGAGGAAAACCTGAAGCTTTCTTT. As protein: CASRASNRGGKPEAFF.